This TCR beta chain was sequenced during a study of cytomegalovirus exposure and HLA in healthy donors. Overall study: An earlier analysis found fewer than 140 million unique TCR beta sequences from about 190 million T cells. Notes on the study in general: The authors later found HLA-associated TCR beta chains more clonally expanded than equally common others.

It was with 60 Vbeta and 13 Jbeta primers that the PCR ran. Profiling relied on immunoSEQ multiplex PCR, and the TCRdb table lists in-frame clones only, not all of them. The table shows some 120,000 clones, with around three quarters occurring only once. Comments on this clone: Its target is unknown.

CDR1 is SGHTA and CDR2 is FQGNSA in the germline V gene. V dropped 5 bases and J dropped 3; count of bases not matched to a gene: 6. The CDR3 has 16 amino acids. The sequencing sample was made of PBMCs. The chain uses TRBV7-2 and TRBJ1-6, with 8 nucleotides matching TRBD1. This receptor was taken from a woman aged 30 to 39 in good health and CMV-seronegative. CDR3 nucleotides: TGTGCCAGCAGCCCGGGACAGGACCGCTATAATTCACCCCTCCACTTT. It translates to CASSPGQDRYNSPLHF.